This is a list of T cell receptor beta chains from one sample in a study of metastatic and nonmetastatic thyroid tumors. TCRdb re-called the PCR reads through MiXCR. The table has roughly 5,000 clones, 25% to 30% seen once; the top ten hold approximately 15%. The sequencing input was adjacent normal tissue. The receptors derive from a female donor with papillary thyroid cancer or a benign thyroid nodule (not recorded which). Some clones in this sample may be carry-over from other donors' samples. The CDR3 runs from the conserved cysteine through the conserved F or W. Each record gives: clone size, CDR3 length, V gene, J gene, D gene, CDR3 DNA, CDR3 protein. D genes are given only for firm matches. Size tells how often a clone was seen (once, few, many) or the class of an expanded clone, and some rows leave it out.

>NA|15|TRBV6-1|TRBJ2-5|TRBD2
TGTGCCAGCAGGGACCATAAGGGAGGGCAAGAGACCCAGTACTTC
CASRDHKGGQETQYF
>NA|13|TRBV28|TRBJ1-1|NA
TGTGCCAGCAGGAGATCAGGTGACACTGAAGCTTTCTTT
CASRRSGDTEAFF
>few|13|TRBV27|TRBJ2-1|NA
TGTGCCAGCAGTTTAGACCCATACAATGAGCAGTTCTTC
CASSLDPYNEQFF
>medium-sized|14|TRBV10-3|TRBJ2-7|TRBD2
TGTGCCATCAGTGAAACTAGCGGGAGATACGAGCAGTACTTC
CAISETSGRYEQYF
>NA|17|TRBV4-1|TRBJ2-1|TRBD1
TGCGCCAGCAGCCAGCTTACAGGGGGCCCGTTGTTAAATGAGCAGTTCTTC
CASSQLTGGPLLNEQFF
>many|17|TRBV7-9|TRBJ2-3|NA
TGTGCCAGCAGCATGCCGCGTTCCCGAGGGTGGACAGATACGCAGTATTTT
CASSMPRSRGWTDTQYF
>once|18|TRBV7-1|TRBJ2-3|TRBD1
TGTGCCAGCAGCTCCGCGGCCGGGACAGTTTCTAGCACAGATACGCAGTATTTT
CASSSAAGTVSSTDTQYF
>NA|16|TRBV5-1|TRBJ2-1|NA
TGCGCCAGCAGCTTGGGAGGGACCAGCTCCTACAATGAGCAGTTCTTC
CASSLGGTSSYNEQFF
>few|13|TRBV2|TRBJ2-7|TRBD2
TGTGCCAGCGGACGGGCACTAGCGGTCGAGCAGTACTTC
CASGRALAVEQYF
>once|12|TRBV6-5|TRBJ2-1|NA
TGTGCCAGCAGTTACGTCAGGGGTGAGCAGTTCTTC
CASSYVRGEQFF
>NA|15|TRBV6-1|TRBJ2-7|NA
TGTGCCAGCAGTGAACGGGATCCTAGAGGCCCCGAGCAGTACTTC
CASSERDPRGPEQYF
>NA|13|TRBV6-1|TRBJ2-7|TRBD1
TGTGCCAGCAGCTTCGGACAGGGGGACGAGCAGTACTTC
CASSFGQGDEQYF
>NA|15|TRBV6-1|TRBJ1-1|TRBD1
TGTGCCAGCAGTGATCTTCTTGCAGGGGGCACTGAAGCTTTCTTT
CASSDLLAGGTEAFF
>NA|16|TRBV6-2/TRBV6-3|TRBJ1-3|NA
TGTGCCAGCAGGCTGACCGCAGGCCACTCTGGAAACACCATATATTTT
CASRLTAGHSGNTIYF
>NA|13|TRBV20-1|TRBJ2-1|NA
TGCAGTGCTAGCGGAGGTAGTATGTATGAGCAGTTCTTC
CSASGGSMYEQFF
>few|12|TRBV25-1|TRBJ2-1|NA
TGTGCCAGCGTGTCACACAAGTATGAGCAGTTCTTC
CASVSHKYEQFF
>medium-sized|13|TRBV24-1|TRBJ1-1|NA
TGTGCCACCAGAGGGCAGGAGAACACTGAAGCTTTCTTT
CATRGQENTEAFF
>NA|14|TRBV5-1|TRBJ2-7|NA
TGCGCCAGCAGCTTGGACGTGACATCCGACGAGCAGTACTTC
CASSLDVTSDEQYF
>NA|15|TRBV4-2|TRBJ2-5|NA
TGTGCCAGCAGCCAAGCCGAGTGGGTACAAGAGACCCAGTACTTC
CASSQAEWVQETQYF
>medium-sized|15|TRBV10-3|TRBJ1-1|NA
TGTGCCATCAGTGATACGACAGGCATGAACACTGAAGCTTTCTTT
CAISDTTGMNTEAFF
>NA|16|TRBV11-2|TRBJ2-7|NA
TGTGCCAGCAGCTCCGGACCGGTACAGTTCTCCTACGAGCAGTACTTC
CASSSGPVQFSYEQYF
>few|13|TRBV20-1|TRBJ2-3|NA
TGCAGTGCTATGACGGCTAGCACAGATACACAGTATTTT
CSAMTASTDTQYF
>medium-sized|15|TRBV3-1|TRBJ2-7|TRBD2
TGTGCCAGCAGCCGGGGACTAGCGGATACCTACGAGCAGTACTTC
CASSRGLADTYEQYF
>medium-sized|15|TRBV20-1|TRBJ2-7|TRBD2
TGCAGTGCCCAACTAGCGGGAGGCACCCAATACGAGCAGTACTTC
CSAQLAGGTQYEQYF
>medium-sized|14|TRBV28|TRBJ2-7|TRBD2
TGTGCCAGCTTAGCGGGGCGTAGCTCCTACGAGCAGTACTTC
CASLAGRSSYEQYF
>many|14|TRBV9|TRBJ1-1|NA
TGTGCCAGCAGCGTCAGCGGGTGGGGAACTGAAGCTTTCTTT
CASSVSGWGTEAFF
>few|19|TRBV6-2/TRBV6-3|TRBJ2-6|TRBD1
TGTGCCAGCAGTTACTCGGGGGGACAGGGAGGACCTGGGGCCAACGTCCTGACTTTC
CASSYSGGQGGPGANVLTF
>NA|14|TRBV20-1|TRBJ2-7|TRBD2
TGCAGTGCTAGAGACCCCGGGACTAGCGGCGAGCAGTACTTC
CSARDPGTSGEQYF
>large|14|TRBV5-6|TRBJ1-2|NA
TGTGCCAGCAGCTTGATACGGGCCCTTAATGGCTACACCTTC
CASSLIRALNGYTF
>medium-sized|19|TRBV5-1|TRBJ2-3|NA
TGCGCCAGCAGCTTGACCGCGTCGAGCGGGCGGCTCCCCACAGATACGCAGTATTTT
CASSLTASSGRLPTDTQYF
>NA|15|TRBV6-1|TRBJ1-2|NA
TGTGCCAGCAGTGAAGCATCACAAGGACGCTATGGCTACACCTTC
CASSEASQGRYGYTF
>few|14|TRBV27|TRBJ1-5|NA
TGTGCCAGCAGTTTATCAATGTGGGGTCAGCCCCAGCATTTT
CASSLSMWGQPQHF
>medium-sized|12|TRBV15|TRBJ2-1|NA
TGTGCCACCAGCAGAGGGTACAATGAGCAGTTCTTC
CATSRGYNEQFF
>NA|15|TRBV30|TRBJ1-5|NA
TGTGCCTGGAGTGTACCGGGAAATAGCAATCAGCCCCAGCATTTT
CAWSVPGNSNQPQHF
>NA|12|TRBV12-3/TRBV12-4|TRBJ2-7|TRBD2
TGTGCCAGCAGTCTGACGGGAGGCGAGCAGTACTTC
CASSLTGGEQYF
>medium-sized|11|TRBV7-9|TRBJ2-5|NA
TGTGCCAGCAGCCCCCAGGGGACCCAGTACTTC
CASSPQGTQYF
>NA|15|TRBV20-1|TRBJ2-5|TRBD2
TGCAGTGCCCCCGCGGGGACTAGCGGTCCGGGGACCCAGTACTTC
CSAPAGTSGPGTQYF
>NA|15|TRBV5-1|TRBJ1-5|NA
TGCGCCAGCAGCGCCACGACCGGGAGCAATCAGCCCCAGCATTTT
CASSATTGSNQPQHF
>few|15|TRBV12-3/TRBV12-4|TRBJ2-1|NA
TGTGCCAGCAGTTTAAGTCAGGGTCCCTACAATGAGCAGTTCTTC
CASSLSQGPYNEQFF
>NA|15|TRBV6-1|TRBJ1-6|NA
TGTGCCAGCAAAACAAGTCCCGGGTGGAATTCACCCCTCCACTTT
CASKTSPGWNSPLHF